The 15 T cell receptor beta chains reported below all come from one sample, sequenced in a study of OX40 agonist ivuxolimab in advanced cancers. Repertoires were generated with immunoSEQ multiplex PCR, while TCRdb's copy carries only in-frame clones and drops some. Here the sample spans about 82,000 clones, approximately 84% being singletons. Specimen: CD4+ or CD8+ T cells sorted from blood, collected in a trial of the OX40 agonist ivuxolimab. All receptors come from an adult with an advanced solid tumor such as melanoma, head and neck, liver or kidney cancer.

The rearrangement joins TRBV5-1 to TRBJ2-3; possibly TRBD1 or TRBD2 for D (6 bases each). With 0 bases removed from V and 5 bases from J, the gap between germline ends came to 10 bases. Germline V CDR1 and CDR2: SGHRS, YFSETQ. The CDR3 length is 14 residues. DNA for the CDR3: TGCGCCAGCAGCTTGGGTGGGGGGCAAGATACGCAGTATTTT. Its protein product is CASSLGGGQDTQYF.

CDR3 coding DNA: TGTGCCAGCAGCGGGGGGAATCAGCCCCAGCATTTT. This gives the protein CASSGGNQPQHF. The chain employs TRBV7-2 and TRBJ1-5; a weak D match, TRBD1 (5 bases). Germline CDR1 SGHTA, CDR2 FQGNSA. There are 12 residues in the CDR3. Trimming stripped 5 bases from V and 4 bases from J, with 6 bases between.

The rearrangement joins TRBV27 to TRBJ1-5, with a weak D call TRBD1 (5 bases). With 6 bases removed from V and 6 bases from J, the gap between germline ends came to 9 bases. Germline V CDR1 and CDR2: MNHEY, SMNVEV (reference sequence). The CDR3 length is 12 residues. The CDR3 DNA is TGTGCCAGCAGAGGGACGGGTCAGCCCCAGCATTTT. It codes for CASRGTGQPQHF.

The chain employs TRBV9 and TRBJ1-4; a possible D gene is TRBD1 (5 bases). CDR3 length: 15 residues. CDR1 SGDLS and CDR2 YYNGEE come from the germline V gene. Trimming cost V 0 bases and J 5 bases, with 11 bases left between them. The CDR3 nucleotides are TGTGCCAGCAGCGTAGATCAGGGAGGAAATGAAAAACTGTTTTTT. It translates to CASSVDQGGNEKLFF. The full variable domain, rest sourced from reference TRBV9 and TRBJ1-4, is DSGVTQTPKHLITATGQRVTLRCSPRSGDLSVYWYQQSLDQGLQFLIQYYNGEERAKGNILERFSAQQFPDLHSELNLSSLELGDSALYFCASSVDQGGNEKLFFGSGTQLSVL.

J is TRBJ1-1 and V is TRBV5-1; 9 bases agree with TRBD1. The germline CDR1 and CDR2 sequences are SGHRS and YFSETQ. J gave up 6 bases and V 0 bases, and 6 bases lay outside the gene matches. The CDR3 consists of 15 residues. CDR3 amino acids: CASSLAMGQGAEAFF. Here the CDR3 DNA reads TGCGCCAGCAGCTTGGCAATGGGACAGGGAGCTGAAGCTTTCTTT.

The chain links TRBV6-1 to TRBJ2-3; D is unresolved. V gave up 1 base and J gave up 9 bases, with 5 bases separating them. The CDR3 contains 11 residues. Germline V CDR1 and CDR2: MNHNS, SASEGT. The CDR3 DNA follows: TGTGCCAGCAGTGAAGGAGTCACGCAGTATTTT. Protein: CASSEGVTQYF.

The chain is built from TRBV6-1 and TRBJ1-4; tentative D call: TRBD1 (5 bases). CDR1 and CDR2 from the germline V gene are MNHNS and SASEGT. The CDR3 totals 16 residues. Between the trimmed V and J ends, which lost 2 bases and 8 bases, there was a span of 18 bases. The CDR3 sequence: CASSERGRGGDEKLFF. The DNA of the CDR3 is TGTGCCAGCAGTGAAAGGGGAAGGGGAGGGGACGAAAAACTGTTTTTT.

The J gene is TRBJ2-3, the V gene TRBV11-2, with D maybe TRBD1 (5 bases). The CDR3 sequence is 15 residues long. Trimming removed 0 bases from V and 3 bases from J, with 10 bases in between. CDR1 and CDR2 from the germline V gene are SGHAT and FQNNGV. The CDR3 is CASSLDKGMTDTQYF. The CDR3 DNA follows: TGTGCCAGCAGCTTAGATAAGGGGATGACAGATACGCAGTATTTT.

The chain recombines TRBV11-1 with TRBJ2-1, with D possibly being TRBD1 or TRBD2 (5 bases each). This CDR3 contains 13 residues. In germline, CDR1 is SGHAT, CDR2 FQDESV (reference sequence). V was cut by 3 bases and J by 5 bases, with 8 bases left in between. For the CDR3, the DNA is TGTGCCAGCAGCTTCGGGACCAACAATGAGCAGTTCTTC. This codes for CASSFGTNNEQFF.

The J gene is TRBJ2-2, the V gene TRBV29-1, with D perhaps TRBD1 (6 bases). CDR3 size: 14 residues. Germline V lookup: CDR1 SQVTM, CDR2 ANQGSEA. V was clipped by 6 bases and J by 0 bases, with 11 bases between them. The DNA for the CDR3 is TGCAGCGTGCCTGGACAGACGAACACCGGGGAGCTGTTTTTT. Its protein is CSVPGQTNTGELFF.

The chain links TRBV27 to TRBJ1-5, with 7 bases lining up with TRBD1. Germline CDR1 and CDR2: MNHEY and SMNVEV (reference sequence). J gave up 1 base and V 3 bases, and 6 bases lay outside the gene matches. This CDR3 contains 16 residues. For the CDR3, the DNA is TGTGCCAGCAGTTTCAGTGCAGGGGGAAGCAATCAGCCCCAGCATTTT. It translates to CASSFSAGGSNQPQHF.

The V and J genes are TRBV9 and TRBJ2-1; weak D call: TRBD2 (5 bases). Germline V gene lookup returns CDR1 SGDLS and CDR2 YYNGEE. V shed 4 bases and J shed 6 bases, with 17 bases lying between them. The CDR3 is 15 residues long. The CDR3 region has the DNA TGTGCCAGCAGCACCGGACTTGTAACGCGCAATGAGCAGTTCTTC. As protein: CASSTGLVTRNEQFF.

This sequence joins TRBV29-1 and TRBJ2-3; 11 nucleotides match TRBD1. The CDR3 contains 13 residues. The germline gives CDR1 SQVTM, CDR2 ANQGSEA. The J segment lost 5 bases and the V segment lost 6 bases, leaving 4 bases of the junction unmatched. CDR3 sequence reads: CSVGDRGLDTQYF. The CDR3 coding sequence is TGCAGCGTAGGGGACAGGGGGTTAGATACGCAGTATTTT.

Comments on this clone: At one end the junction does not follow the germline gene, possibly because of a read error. The CDR3 DNA reads as TGTGCCAGCAGCTTGGGGGACAGTCTCAATCGGCCCCAGCATTTT. This sequence encodes CASSLGDSLNRPQHF. The chain links TRBV5-8 to TRBJ1-5; 7 positions agree with TRBD1. Germline values: CDR1 SGHTS, CDR2 YDEGEE. The length of the CDR3 is 15 residues. Based on the CDR3 plus reference TRBV5-8 and TRBJ1-5, the full variable domain is EAGVTQSPTHLIKTRGQQATLRCSPISGHTSVYWYQQALGLGLQFLLWYDEGEERNRGNFPPRFSGRQFPNYSSELNVNALELEDSALYLCASSLGDSLNRPQHFGDGTRLSIL.

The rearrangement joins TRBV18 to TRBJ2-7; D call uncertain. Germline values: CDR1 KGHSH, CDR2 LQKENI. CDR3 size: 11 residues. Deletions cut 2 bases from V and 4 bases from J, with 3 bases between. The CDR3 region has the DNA TGTGCCAGCTCACCAGAATACGAGCAGTACTTC. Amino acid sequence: CASSPEYEQYF.